This T cell receptor (beta chain) appears in the sequencing data of a study of molecular identifiers for immune sequencing clone quantification. A note on this clonotype: One end of the junction fails to match germline, which may point to a read error.

TCRdb recomputed calls from the PCR reads with MiXCR, one row per CDR3 protein. The sample contains about 300,000 distinct CDR3 sequences, around 21% of which appear only once. CDR3 length equals 15 residues. The germline V gene encodes CDR1 SNHLY and CDR2 FYNNEI. The receptor was derived from a human donor in good health. Some libraries in this study had Jurkat cell RNA spiked in. The J gene is TRBJ2-3, the V gene TRBV2, with TRBD1 matching over 7 bases. Sequenced sample: naive CD8+ T cells from blood, with Jurkat cell RNA spiked in. The subset: FACS-sorted CD8+CD4-CCR7+CD45RA+ naive T cells. The CDR3 sequence is CASRLTGVGTDTRYF. In nucleotides, the CDR3 is TGTGCCAGCAGACTTACAGGGGTCGGCACAGATACGCGGTATTTT.